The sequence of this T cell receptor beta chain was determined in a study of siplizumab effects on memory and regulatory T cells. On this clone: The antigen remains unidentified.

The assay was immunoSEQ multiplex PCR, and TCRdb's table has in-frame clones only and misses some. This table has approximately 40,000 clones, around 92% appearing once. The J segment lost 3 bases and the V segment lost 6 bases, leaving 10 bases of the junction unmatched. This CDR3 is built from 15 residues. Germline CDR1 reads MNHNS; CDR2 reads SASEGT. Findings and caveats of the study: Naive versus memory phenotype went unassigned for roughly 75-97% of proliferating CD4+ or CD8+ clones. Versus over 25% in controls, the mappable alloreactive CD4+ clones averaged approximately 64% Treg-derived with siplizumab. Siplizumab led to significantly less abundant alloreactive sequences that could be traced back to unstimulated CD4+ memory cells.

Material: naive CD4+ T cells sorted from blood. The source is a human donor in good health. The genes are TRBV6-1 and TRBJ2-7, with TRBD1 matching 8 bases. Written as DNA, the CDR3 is TGTGCCAGCAGCCCCCGAACAGGGGGAGGCTACGAGCAGTACTTC. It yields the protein CASSPRTGGGYEQYF.